This T cell receptor (beta chain) emerged from a study of a mutant IDH1 vaccine in newly diagnosed glioma. In the study overall: Patients began vaccination 4-6 weeks after radiotherapy alone, or with temozolomide cycles. Most had both radiotherapy and temozolomide beforehand; others had only one. Visit V12 was conducted at week 35 as the safety follow-up. Visit V13 came later, at week 47.

This clone was recorded once. The antigen is unknown. The repertoire was sequenced with immunoSEQ multiplex PCR; TCRdb's copy has only in-frame clones and lacks some. The sample records tens of thousands of clones, approximately 81% being singletons. Time point: week 35, safety follow-up. Doses consisted of 300 ug of mutant IDH1 20-mer peptide each, paired with topical imiquimod. The CDR3 has 14 residues. V lost 3 bases and J 2 bases, leaving 11 bases between the germline ends. CDR1 is SEHNR and CDR2 is FQNEAQ in the germline V gene (reference sequence). The sample was PBMCs, taken from a glioma patient whose treatment included an IDH1 peptide vaccine. V is TRBV7-9 and J is TRBJ2-7, with D possibly being TRBD1 (5 bases). This clonotype originated in a woman aged 18-30 years with glioma. The CDR3 here is CASSFGPGTYEQYF. The CDR3 DNA reads as TGTGCCAGCAGCTTCGGCCCAGGGACCTACGAGCAGTACTTC.